Shown below are 22 T cell receptor beta chains from a single sample sequenced in a study of blood T cell repertoires in COVID-19. Method: immunoSEQ multiplex PCR; TCRdb's copy keeps in-frame clones and lacks some. The repertoire has about 320,000 clones, more than 75% of them found once; the top ten carry about 10%. Sequences were obtained from PBMCs or T cells enriched from blood (not recorded which). These receptors originate from a woman between 18 and 30 years old who had recovered from COVID-19.

V and J are TRBV4-1 and TRBJ2-3, with TRBD1 matching 8 bases. There are 18 residues in the CDR3. The junction had 12 bases not matched to a gene; V was cut back by 4 bases and J by 0 bases. Germline lookup yields CDR1 MGHRA and CDR2 YSYEKL. The CDR3 DNA sequence: TGCGCCAGCAGCCCAAATATCGGGACAGGATATAGCACAGATACGCAGTATTTT. Its protein is CASSPNIGTGYSTDTQYF.

The chain employs TRBV7-8 and TRBJ2-2; the match to TRBD1 covers 8 bases. CDR1 SGHVS and CDR2 FQNEAQ come from the germline V gene. J lost 4 bases, V lost 3 bases, and 4 bases had no gene match. This CDR3 has 15 amino acids. CDR3 coding DNA: TGTGCCAGCAGCTTGACAGGGGCGGGCACCGGGGAGCTGTTTTTT. This codes for CASSLTGAGTGELFF.

V and J are TRBV5-6 and TRBJ1-3; D remains ambiguous. Germline V CDR1 and CDR2: SGHDT, YYEEEE. The CDR3 runs to 14 residues. V lost 3 bases to trimming and J lost 1 base, with 8 bases between them. CDR3 in DNA: TGTGCCAGCAGCTCATGGACTTCTGGAAACACCATATATTTT. This encodes CASSSWTSGNTIYF. The full variable domain, with the rest looked up from reference TRBV5-6 and TRBJ1-3, is DAGVTQSPTHLIKTRGQQVTLRCSPKSGHDTVSWYQQALGQGPQFIFQYYEEEERQRGNFPDRFSGHQFPNYSSELNVNALLLGDSALYLCASSSWTSGNTIYFGEGSWLTVV.

The chain carries TRBV7-9 and TRBJ2-3, with 12 bases fitting TRBD2. Trimming removed 1 base from V and 5 bases from J; junction bases left unmatched: 1. Germline assignment: CDR1 SEHNR and CDR2 FQNEAQ (reference sequence). This CDR3 is built from 15 residues. The DNA of the CDR3 is TGTGCCAGCAGCTTAGAACTAGCGGGAGGAGATACGCAGTATTTT. Its protein is CASSLELAGGDTQYF.

This clone was detected only a few times. This chain uses TRBV4-1 with TRBJ1-6; possible D gene TRBD1, 5 bases. V dropped 0 bases and J dropped 2 bases, with 8 bases sitting between them. Germline CDR1 MGHRA, CDR2 YSYEKL. The CDR3 loop spans 16 amino acids. Written as DNA, the CDR3 is TGCGCCAGCAGCCAAGAATCAGGGACCTATAATTCACCCCTCCACTTT. Translation: CASSQESGTYNSPLHF.

This chain connects TRBV7-9 to TRBJ2-3; 7 positions match TRBD2. This CDR3 has 13 amino acids. J lost 3 bases, V lost 11 bases, and 8 bases had no gene match. Germline V gene data show CDR1 as SEHNR and CDR2 as FQNEAQ (reference sequence). The CDR3 DNA is TGTGCCTTACACGGGCGGGGGACAGATACGCAGTATTTT. This codes for CALHGRGTDTQYF.

This CDR3 reads CASSPRTGGSGNTIYF. The CDR3, as DNA: TGTGCCAGCAGCCCAAGGACAGGGGGGTCTGGAAACACCATATATTTT. The chain combines TRBV3-1 (or the pseudogene TRBV3-2) with TRBJ1-3; 10 bases agree with TRBD1. The V gene end was trimmed by 4 bases and the J gene end by 1 base; junction bases not matched to a gene: 4. CDR1 LGHDT and CDR2 YNNKEL come from the germline V gene (reference sequence). CDR3 length: 16 amino acids.

V is TRBV28 and J is TRBJ1-1; 9 bases agree with TRBD1. Germline V lookup: CDR1 MDHEN, CDR2 SYDVKM. Trimming took 4 bases from V and 3 from J; bases not matched to a gene: 3. CDR3 length: 14 amino acids. CDR3 residues: CASSSGQGYTEAFF. CDR3 DNA: TGTGCCAGCAGTTCGGGACAGGGATACACTGAAGCTTTCTTT.

The V gene is TRBV7-3, the J gene TRBJ1-1, with TRBD1 identical over 8 bases. CDR3 length: 17 amino acids. With V trimmed by 3 bases and J by 4 bases, 13 bases remained unmatched. The germline gives CDR1 SGHTA, CDR2 FQGTGA. The CDR3 DNA is TGTGCCAGCAGCTTTCAAGCCGGACAGGGTGCGGGCACTGAAGCTTTCTTT. This sequence encodes CASSFQAGQGAGTEAFF.

V is TRBV4-2 and J is TRBJ2-7; TRBD2 agrees at 8 bases. CDR3 size: 19 residues. The V gene end was trimmed by 4 bases and the J gene end by 0 bases; junction bases not matched to a gene: 17. Per the germline V gene, CDR1 is LGHNA and CDR2 is YNFKEQ. This CDR3 is CASSRNSGTGVKVSYEQYF. The DNA for the CDR3 is TGTGCCAGCAGCCGAAATAGCGGGACTGGCGTTAAGGTCTCCTACGAGCAGTACTTC.

The chain uses TRBV5-1 and TRBJ2-5; 12 bases fit TRBD2. CDR1 and CDR2 from the germline V gene are SGHRS and YFSETQ. J gave up 1 base and V 1 base, and 5 bases lay outside the gene matches. The length of the CDR3 is 17 residues. CDR3 coding DNA: TGCGCCAGCAGCTTGCTAGCGGGAGGGCCCACCCAAGAGACCCAGTACTTC. This codes for CASSLLAGGPTQETQYF.

The rearrangement joins TRBV27 to TRBJ2-7; 12 positions agree with TRBD2. The length of the CDR3 is 15 residues. Trimming removed 6 bases from V and 2 bases from J; junction bases left unmatched: 5. CDR1 is MNHEY, CDR2 SMNVEV, per germline (reference sequence). DNA for the CDR3: TGTGCCAGCAGGGCACGGACTAGCGGGACCTACGAGCAGTACTTC. It translates to CASRARTSGTYEQYF.

This clone was picked up one time. V and J are TRBV7-3 and TRBJ2-5; TRBD2 agrees at 7 bases. The CDR3 totals 13 residues. Per germline, CDR1 SGHTA and CDR2 FQGTGA. V lost 5 bases, J lost 7 bases, and 7 bases stayed unmatched. CDR3: CASSPGGVGTQYF. The CDR3 DNA is TGTGCCAGCAGCCCGGGAGGCGTGGGGACCCAGTACTTC. Supplemented by reference TRBV7-3 and TRBJ2-5, the full variable domain reads GAGVSQTPSNKVTEKGKYVELRCDPISGHTALYWYRQSLGQGPEFLIYFQGTGAADDSGLPNDRFFAVRPEGSVSTLKIQRTERGDSAVYLCASSPGGVGTQYFGPGTRLLVL.

This clone was recorded a few times. The chain recombines TRBV28 with TRBJ2-7, with 9 bases matching TRBD1. Looked up from germline, CDR1 is MDHEN and CDR2 is SYDVKM. CDR3 length equals 16 residues. The junction had 9 bases not matched to a gene; V was cut back by 3 bases and J by 3 bases. The CDR3 spells CASSFLIRDRDYEQYF. As DNA, the CDR3 is TGTGCCAGCAGTTTCCTAATCCGGGACAGGGACTACGAGCAGTACTTC.

V is TRBV6-5 and J is TRBJ1-5, with D unclear. V gave up 5 bases and J gave up 0 bases, with 5 bases separating them. The V gene's germline CDR1 is MNHEY and CDR2 SVGAGI. The CDR3 runs 13 residues. The CDR3 bases are TGTGCCAGCAGTCTAAATAGCAATCAGCCCCAGCATTTT. The encoded protein is CASSLNSNQPQHF.

The chain uses TRBV19 and TRBJ2-7; 7 bases agree with TRBD1. The CDR3 totals 15 residues. V dropped 5 bases and J dropped 1; count of bases not matched to a gene: 8. CDR1 LNHDA and CDR2 SQIVND come from the germline V gene (reference sequence). The CDR3: CASSSHPTGSYEQYF. CDR3 sequence (DNA): TGTGCCAGTAGTTCCCACCCGACAGGGTCCTACGAGCAGTACTTC.

CDR3 sequence: CAWRRDRSSYEQYF. The CDR3 DNA reads as TGTGCCTGGAGAAGGGACAGGTCCTCCTACGAGCAGTACTTC. This chain connects TRBV30 to TRBJ2-7, with 8 positions matching TRBD1. Germline V gives CDR1 GTSNPN, CDR2 SVGIG (reference sequence). V gave up 3 bases and J gave up 0 bases; unmatched junction bases: 4. The CDR3 sequence is 14 residues long.

This sequence joins TRBV5-1 and TRBJ2-1; 7 bases align to TRBD1. From germline, CDR1 is SGHRS and CDR2 YFSETQ. The V gene end was trimmed by 4 bases and the J gene end by 7 bases; junction bases not matched to a gene: 11. There are 15 residues in the CDR3. The CDR3 sequence is CASSEGQILLNEQFF. DNA for the CDR3: TGCGCCAGCAGCGAGGGACAGATCCTTCTTAATGAGCAGTTCTTC.

This clone was found a few times. The chain uses TRBV28 and TRBJ2-7, with 8 bases lining up with TRBD1. The CDR3 is 16 amino acids. Germline V gives CDR1 MDHEN, CDR2 SYDVKM. V lost 1 base, J lost 6 bases, and 11 bases stayed unmatched. The CDR3 coding sequence is TGTGCCAGCAGTTTATATAGGACAGGGACCCAATCCGAGCAGTACTTC. This encodes CASSLYRTGTQSEQYF.

Only a few counts were recorded for this clone. V and J are TRBV27 and TRBJ1-1, with TRBD1 matching 8 bases. The CDR3 is 14 amino acids. Germline-derived CDR1 and CDR2 are MNHEY and SMNVEV (reference sequence). With 4 bases clipped from V and 3 bases from J, the junction kept 4 bases outside the gene matches. CDR3 amino acids: CASSYRGRDTEAFF. In nucleotides, the CDR3 is TGTGCCAGCAGTTACAGGGGGAGGGACACTGAAGCTTTCTTT.

This chain uses TRBV30 with TRBJ1-2; D possibly corresponds to TRBD1 (5 bases). The V and J ends lost 0 bases and 6 bases respectively, with 17 bases between them. CDR1 is GTSNPN and CDR2 is SVGIG in the germline V gene (reference sequence). The CDR3 is made up of 15 amino acids. The CDR3: CAWSVGRVDWNGYTF. DNA of the CDR3: TGTGCCTGGAGTGTAGGCAGGGTGGATTGGAATGGCTACACCTTC. The full variable domain, rest sourced from reference TRBV30 and TRBJ1-2, is SQTIHQWPATLVQPVGSPLSLECTVEGTSNPNLYWYRQAAGRGLQLLFYSVGIGQISSEVPQNLSASRPQDRQFILSSKKLLLSDSGFYLCAWSVGRVDWNGYTFGSGTRLTVV.

The rearrangement joins TRBV2 to TRBJ2-2; unclear D gene. Trimming cost V 3 bases and J 8 bases, with 10 bases left between them. The CDR3 is 13 amino acids. Germline V CDR1 and CDR2: SNHLY, FYNNEI. In DNA form, the CDR3 reads TGTGCCAGCAGTGACTTGGCCGCTGGGGAGCTGTTTTTT. It codes for CASSDLAAGELFF.